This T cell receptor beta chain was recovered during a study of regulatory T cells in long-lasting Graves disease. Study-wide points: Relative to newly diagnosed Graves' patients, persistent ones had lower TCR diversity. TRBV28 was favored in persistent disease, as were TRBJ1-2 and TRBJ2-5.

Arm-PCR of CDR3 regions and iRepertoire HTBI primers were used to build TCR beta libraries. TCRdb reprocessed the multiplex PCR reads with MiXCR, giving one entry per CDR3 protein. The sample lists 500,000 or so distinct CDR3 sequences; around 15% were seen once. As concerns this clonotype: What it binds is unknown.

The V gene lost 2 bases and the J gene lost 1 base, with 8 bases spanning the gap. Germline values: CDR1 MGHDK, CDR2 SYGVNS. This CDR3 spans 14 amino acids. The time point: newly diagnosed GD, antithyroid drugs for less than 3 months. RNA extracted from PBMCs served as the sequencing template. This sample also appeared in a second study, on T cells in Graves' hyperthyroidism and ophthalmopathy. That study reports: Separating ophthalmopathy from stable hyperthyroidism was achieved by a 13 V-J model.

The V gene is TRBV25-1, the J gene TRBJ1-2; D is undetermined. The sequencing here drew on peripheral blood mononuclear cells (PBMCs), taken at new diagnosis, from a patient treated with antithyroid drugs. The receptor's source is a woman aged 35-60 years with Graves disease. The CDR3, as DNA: TGTGCCAGCAGTGAACCTGGGCTTAACTATGGCTACACCTTC. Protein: CASSEPGLNYGYTF.